A single sample gave rise to the 18 T cell receptor beta chains below, sequenced in a study of cytotoxic CD8 clonotypes in ibrutinib-treated CLL. TCRdb keeps only in-frame clones here, not all; method: immunoSEQ multiplex PCR. This sample has roughly 180,000 clones, with over 60% found just once. Sequences were derived from PBMCs, sampled after 24 months of ibrutinib treatment. These TCRs come from a human donor with chronic lymphocytic leukemia.

This chain links TRBV4-2 with TRBJ2-3, with 9 bases aligning to TRBD1. V trimming: 0 bases; J trimming: 1 base; junction bases outside the gene matches: 8. Germline CDR1 and CDR2: LGHNA and YNFKEQ. The CDR3 spans 18 residues. The DNA for the CDR3 is TGTGCCAGCAGCCAAGATGAGGGACAGGGTTGGGGCACAGATACGCAGTATTTT. Translating it yields CASSQDEGQGWGTDTQYF.

The chain links TRBV28 to TRBJ1-4; tentative D call: TRBD1 (6 bases). Between the trimmed V and J ends, which lost 4 bases and 1 base, there was a span of 19 bases. Germline-derived CDR1 and CDR2 are MDHEN and SYDVKM. The CDR3 spans 18 residues. The CDR3 DNA reads as TGTGCCAGCAGTTCCCACAGGGTTTCGGTTGGAACTAATGAAAAACTGTTTTTT. Translating gives CASSSHRVSVGTNEKLFF.

This CDR3 reads CSSSQGGDYEQYF. CDR3 coding DNA: TGTTCATCATCCCAAGGGGGCGACTACGAGCAGTACTTC. V is TRBV6-5 and J is TRBJ2-7; 7 bases line up with TRBD1. The CDR3 has 13 amino acids. Germline V gene data show CDR1 as MNHEY and CDR2 as SVGAGI.

The chain is built from TRBV30 and TRBJ2-7; the match to TRBD2 covers 10 bases. The V segment lost 0 bases and the J segment 3 bases; nucleotides outside the gene matches: 8. The germline V gene has CDR1 GTSNPN and CDR2 SVGIG (reference sequence). This CDR3 is built from 16 residues. The CDR3, as DNA: TGTGCCTGGAGTGTGTCTAGCGGGAGTGGTCTCTACGAGCAGTACTTC. As protein: CAWSVSSGSGLYEQYF.

The rearrangement links TRBV30 to TRBJ2-7; 10 bases map to TRBD2. The CDR3 consists of 17 residues. CDR1 and CDR2 from the germline V gene are GTSNPN and SVGIG (reference sequence). The V segment lost 2 bases and the J segment 0 bases; nucleotides outside the gene matches: 10. The CDR3: CAWSHTTPSGSSYEQYF. Written as DNA, the CDR3 is TGTGCCTGGAGTCATACTACCCCTAGCGGGAGCTCCTACGAGCAGTACTTC.

V is TRBV13 and J is TRBJ2-5; D is unresolved. Germline-derived CDR1 and CDR2 are PRHDT and FYEKMQ (reference sequence). The ends were cut back, 4 bases at V and 3 bases at J, with 12 bases in the middle. This CDR3 is built from 14 residues. In DNA, the CDR3 is TGTGCCAGCAGCTCGATGGGTGCCGAAGAGACCCAGTACTTC. Translation gives CASSSMGAEETQYF.

The chain combines TRBV27 with TRBJ2-1; D may be TRBD2 (5 bases). There are 13 residues in the CDR3. Germline V gene lookup returns CDR1 MNHEY and CDR2 SMNVEV (reference sequence). The V end was cut by 3 bases, the J end by 6 bases, with 9 bases between. The CDR3: CASSFGRGNEQFF. The CDR3 DNA follows: TGTGCCAGCAGTTTTGGACGGGGCAATGAGCAGTTCTTC.

The V gene is TRBV7-2, the J gene TRBJ2-4; weak D call: TRBD2 (7 bases). V was pared by 2 bases and J by 6 bases, with 26 bases between. Germline CDR1 is SGHTA and CDR2 is FQGNSA. The CDR3 loop spans 19 amino acids. The CDR3 DNA sequence: TGTGCCAGCAGCTTACTTTCCGGCTCGCCGGGGGGCGTCAGAAACATTCAGTACTTC. It codes for CASSLLSGSPGGVRNIQYF.

The chain uses TRBV27 and TRBJ2-1, with 7 positions matching TRBD1. V shed 6 bases, J shed 0 bases, and the junction held 11 bases outside the gene matches. The germline gives CDR1 MNHEY, CDR2 SMNVEV (reference sequence). The CDR3 consists of 17 residues. CDR3 nucleotides: TGTGCCAGCAGCTCCCTGTTGTCAGGGGGCTCCTACAATGAGCAGTTCTTC. Its translation is CASSSLLSGGSYNEQFF.

This chain joins TRBV9 and TRBJ2-3; 7 bases line up with TRBD1. The trim removed 5 bases at V and 5 bases at J, leaving 5 bases unmatched. The CDR3 is made up of 13 amino acids. Germline V CDR1 and CDR2: SGDLS, YYNGEE. The CDR3 loop is CASSGTELDTQYF. The CDR3 DNA follows: TGTGCCAGCAGTGGGACAGAGCTAGATACGCAGTATTTT. The full variable domain, its missing parts supplied by reference TRBV9 and TRBJ2-3, is DSGVTQTPKHLITATGQRVTLRCSPRSGDLSVYWYQQSLDQGLQFLIQYYNGEERAKGNILERFSAQQFPDLHSELNLSSLELGDSALYFCASSGTELDTQYFGPGTRLTVL.

The genes are TRBV19 and TRBJ2-3; 9 bases align to TRBD1. This CDR3 spans 13 amino acids. CDR1 and CDR2 (germline): LNHDA, SQIVND (reference sequence). The ends lost 9 bases at V and 5 bases at J; junction bases unmatched: 6. CDR3 bases: TGTGCCAGCCGGGGACAGGGCGTAGATACGCAGTATTTT. Protein: CASRGQGVDTQYF.

The chain joins TRBV11-3 to TRBJ2-2, with D possibly being TRBD1 (5 bases). The V end lost 4 bases, the J end lost 5 bases, and 8 bases lay between the germline ends. Germline loops: CDR1 SGHNT, CDR2 YENEEA. The CDR3 spans 13 residues. In DNA, the CDR3 is TGTGCCAGCAGCTACCAGGGTACCGGGGAGCTGTTTTTT. It translates to CASSYQGTGELFF.

This clone was detected only a few times. V gene TRBV19 combines with J gene TRBJ2-7, with D maybe TRBD2 (5 bases). The CDR3 extends over 13 amino acids. CDR1 and CDR2 from the germline V gene are LNHDA and SQIVND (reference sequence). V was clipped by 5 bases and J by 3 bases, with 11 bases between them. CDR3 sequence: CASSDREGYEQYF. The CDR3 bases are TGTGCCAGTAGTGATCGGGAAGGCTACGAGCAGTACTTC.

The V call is TRBV11-2, the J call TRBJ1-5, with D possibly being TRBD1 (5 bases). The CDR3 runs 15 residues. Germline V gene data show CDR1 as SGHAT and CDR2 as FQNNGV. Trimming removed 1 base at V and 2 bases at J, with 9 bases between. CDR3 in amino acids: CASSLVSGRNQPQHF. Written as DNA, the CDR3 is TGTGCCAGCAGCTTAGTTTCAGGGCGCAATCAGCCCCAGCATTTT.

This clone was observed a handful of times. The V call is TRBV5-4, the J call TRBJ2-5; TRBD1 is a possible D gene (5 bases). The ends were cut back, 0 bases at V and 1 base at J, with 10 bases in the middle. The CDR3 is made up of 15 amino acids. Germline-derived CDR1 and CDR2 are SGHNT and YYREEE (reference sequence). CDR3 in DNA: TGTGCCAGCAGCTTGGGGGGCTACACCCAAGAGACCCAGTACTTC. As protein: CASSLGGYTQETQYF.

This clone was detected once. V gene TRBV5-1 combines with J gene TRBJ1-1, with D maybe TRBD1 (6 bases). Between the trimmed V and J ends, which lost 3 bases and 1 base, there was a span of 16 bases. The length of the CDR3 is 16 residues. CDR1 and CDR2 (germline): SGHRS, YFSETQ. CDR3 protein: CASSWGPDRANTEAFF. In nucleotides, the CDR3 is TGCGCCAGCAGCTGGGGGCCTGACAGAGCGAACACTGAAGCTTTCTTT.

The rearrangement joins TRBV28 to TRBJ2-7; 9 nucleotides match TRBD1. V lost 6 bases, J lost 5 bases, and 8 bases stayed unmatched. Germline V CDR1 and CDR2: MDHEN, SYDVKM. The CDR3 runs to 14 residues. The CDR3 protein is CASSLPDRGNEQYF. For the CDR3, the DNA is TGTGCCAGCAGCCTCCCAGACAGGGGGAACGAGCAGTACTTC.

The table lists this clone with a few counts. CDR3 region: CASSPMGGPYGYTF. In nucleotides, the CDR3 is TGCGCCAGCAGCCCCATGGGGGGCCCCTATGGCTACACCTTC. This chain connects TRBV4-1 to TRBJ1-2, with a possible D match to TRBD1 (6 bases). V gave up 4 bases and J gave up 4 bases, with 13 bases separating them. This CDR3 is built from 14 residues. Germline CDR1 MGHRA, CDR2 YSYEKL.